A selection of T cell receptor beta chains follows, all from one sample in a study of technical replicates of blood from several donors. Libraries were prepared by immunoSEQ multiplex PCR; TCRdb keeps only in-frame clonotypes and omits some of them. This table holds approximately 100,000 clones, 96% found once. The sample taken for sequencing was T cells isolated from PBMCs. Receptors originate from a human donor in good health. Each CDR3 is given with its conserved first and last residue. A D gene is named only where the DNA matches it firmly. Size tells how often a clone was seen (once, few, many) or the class of an expanded clone, and some rows leave it out.

>TRBV30|TRBJ1-5|-|-
CAWSVPYGINQPQHF
TGTGCCTGGAGTGTCCCATACGGGATCAATCAGCCCCAGCATTTT
>TRBV7-2|TRBJ2-7|-|TRBD1
CASSLYRGPYEQYF
TGTGCCAGCAGCTTATACAGGGGCCCCTACGAGCAGTACTTC
>TRBV18|TRBJ2-4|-|-
CASSHSGDLAKNIQYF
TGTGCCAGCTCACACTCAGGTGATTTAGCCAAAAACATTCAGTACTTC
>TRBV18|TRBJ2-7|-|-
CASSPEGGGYEQYF
TGTGCCAGCTCACCAGAAGGCGGAGGGTACGAGCAGTACTTC
>TRBV15|TRBJ2-1|-|-
CATSSSGPASSYNEQFF
TGTGCCACCAGCTCGAGCGGCCCAGCGAGCTCCTACAATGAGCAGTTCTTC
>TRBV5-6|TRBJ1-5|-|TRBD1
CASSSLEGASNQPQHF
TGTGCCAGCAGCTCCCTGGAGGGGGCGTCTAATCAGCCCCAGCATTTT
>TRBV2|TRBJ2-7|-|-
CASSSREGGEQYF
TGTGCCAGCAGTTCTCGAGAGGGCGGCGAGCAGTACTTC
>TRBV9|TRBJ2-3|-|-
CASSPGGASDTQYF
TGTGCCAGCAGCCCCGGGGGAGCCTCAGATACGCAGTATTTT
>TRBV5-1|TRBJ2-7|-|TRBD2
CASSLGLAGEAYEQYF
TGCGCCAGCAGCTTGGGACTAGCGGGAGAAGCCTACGAGCAGTACTTC
>TRBV7-9|TRBJ1-5|-|-
CASSFGGGDQPQHF
TGTGCCAGCAGCTTTGGGGGAGGAGATCAGCCCCAGCATTTT
>TRBV5-4|TRBJ2-1|-|TRBD2
CASSLRTSGSANEQFF
TGTGCCAGCAGCTTGAGGACTAGCGGGAGTGCAAATGAGCAGTTCTTC
>TRBV28|TRBJ2-1|-|-
CASTIGSGRDLGNEQFF
TGTGCCAGCACCATAGGGTCGGGGCGGGACCTCGGGAATGAGCAGTTCTTC
>TRBV2|TRBJ1-2|-|TRBD1
CASAFTGDYGYTF
TGTGCCAGCGCCTTTACAGGGGACTATGGCTACACCTTC
>TRBV9|TRBJ2-2|-|TRBD1
CASSGRTGGAWTGELFF
TGTGCCAGCAGCGGGAGGACAGGGGGCGCGTGGACCGGGGAGCTGTTTTTT
>TRBV6-6|TRBJ2-5|-|-
CASSYSTVKETQYF
TGTGCCAGCAGTTACTCCACGGTGAAAGAGACCCAGTACTTC
>TRBV18|TRBJ1-2|once|TRBD1
CASSPLAGGDGYTF
TGTGCCAGCTCACCCCTTGCAGGGGGCGATGGCTACACCTTC
>TRBV5-6|TRBJ1-2|-|TRBD1
CASSHIQGALHYGYTF
TGTGCCAGCAGCCATATACAGGGGGCACTCCACTATGGCTACACCTTC
>TRBV18|TRBJ2-7|-|-
CASPTGTPSSYEQYF
TGTGCCAGCCCGACCGGGACTCCGAGCTCCTACGAGCAGTACTTC
>TRBV4-1|TRBJ2-7|-|-
CASSHPGYEQYF
TGCGCCAGCAGCCACCCCGGTTACGAGCAGTACTTC
>TRBV2|TRBJ1-2|-|TRBD1
CASFGAGGASTF
TGTGCCAGCTTTGGGGCAGGGGGCGCATCCACCTTC
>TRBV15|TRBJ2-5|-|TRBD2
CATSRRAGAETQYF
TGTGCCACCAGCAGAAGAGCGGGGGCCGAGACCCAGTACTTC
>TRBV29-1|TRBJ2-1|few|-
CSVDMGSSHEQFF
TGCAGCGTTGACATGGGTAGCTCCCATGAGCAGTTCTTC
>TRBV5-1|TRBJ1-1|-|-
CASSSGGGGLMNTEAFF
TGCGCCAGCAGCTCTGGCGGGGGAGGTTTAATGAACACTGAAGCTTTCTTT
>TRBV28|TRBJ2-5|-|-
CASSPQPSILETQYF
TGTGCCAGCAGTCCACAACCATCGATTTTAGAGACCCAGTACTTC
>TRBV18|TRBJ1-1|few|TRBD1
CASSQGVWTEAFF
TGTGCCAGCTCTCAGGGGGTTTGGACTGAAGCTTTCTTT
>TRBV2|TRBJ2-2|-|TRBD2
CASMVRTGGPGELFF
TGTGCCAGCATGGTACGGACGGGAGGTCCCGGGGAGCTGTTTTTT
>TRBV5-1|TRBJ2-1|once|-
CASRSIAISSYNEQFF
TGCGCCAGCAGGTCTATAGCGATAAGCTCCTACAATGAGCAGTTCTTC
>TRBV30|TRBJ2-7|-|TRBD1
CAWSTGEIAYEQYF
TGTGCCTGGAGTACAGGGGAGATCGCCTACGAGCAGTACTTC
>TRBV15|TRBJ1-3|-|-
CATSRVASGNTIYF
TGTGCCACCAGCAGGGTGGCCTCTGGAAACACCATATATTTT
>TRBV18|TRBJ1-5|-|TRBD1
CASSPTQGGDQPQHF
TGTGCCAGCTCACCAACACAGGGGGGGGATCAGCCCCAGCATTTT
>TRBV29-1|TRBJ2-3|-|TRBD2
CSVPLAGGGDTQYF
TGCAGCGTCCCGCTAGCGGGAGGTGGAGATACGCAGTATTTT
>TRBV9|TRBJ1-5|-|-
CASSVGPEPGGPQHF
TGTGCCAGCAGCGTAGGGCCGGAGCCGGGTGGGCCCCAGCATTTT
>TRBV6-6|TRBJ2-2|-|-
CASNPTANTGELFF
TGTGCCAGCAACCCCACAGCGAACACCGGGGAGCTGTTTTTT
>TRBV2|TRBJ1-4|-|TRBD1
CASSEPQGLGEKLFF
TGTGCCAGCAGTGAGCCACAGGGGTTGGGGGAAAAACTGTTTTTT
>TRBV19|TRBJ1-5|-|-
CASSIPGISNQPQHF
TGTGCCAGTAGTATACCCGGGATAAGCAATCAGCCCCAGCATTTT
>TRBV7-9|TRBJ2-1|-|TRBD2
CASSLVLAGGYNEQFF
TGTGCCAGCAGCTTAGTTTTAGCGGGAGGGTACAATGAGCAGTTCTTC
>TRBV10-3|TRBJ2-5|-|-
CAIGTAQYF
TGTGCCATTGGTACAGCCCAGTACTTC
>TRBV6-1|TRBJ2-7|-|TRBD2
CASSETASGSHEQYF
TGTGCCAGCAGTGAAACGGCTAGCGGGAGCCACGAGCAGTACTTC
>TRBV5-5|TRBJ2-7|-|-
CASSLRQGGYYEQYF
TGTGCCAGCAGCTTGAGGCAGGGAGGATACTACGAGCAGTACTTC
>TRBV29-1|TRBJ2-3|-|-
CSVEGGAADTQYF
TGCAGCGTTGAAGGCGGGGCCGCAGATACGCAGTATTTT
>TRBV5-1|TRBJ2-3|-|-
CASSYRLADTQYF
TGCGCCAGCAGCTACAGACTAGCAGATACGCAGTATTTT
>TRBV7-6|TRBJ2-2|-|-
CASSLKGGTGELFF
TGTGCCAGCAGCTTAAAAGGGGGCACCGGGGAGCTGTTTTTT
>TRBV6-6|TRBJ2-7|-|TRBD2
CASSGAGGGYEQYF
TGTGCCAGCAGTGGGGCGGGAGGGGGCTACGAGCAGTACTTC
>TRBV28|TRBJ2-7|-|TRBD1
CASRGQGAYEQYF
TGTGCCAGCAGAGGACAGGGGGCCTACGAGCAGTACTTC
>TRBV19|TRBJ1-5|-|-
CASKKGRENVQPQHF
TGTGCCAGCAAAAAGGGAAGGGAGAATGTTCAGCCCCAGCATTTT
>TRBV6-4|TRBJ1-2|-|TRBD1
CASSDSEGANGYTF
TGTGCCAGCAGTGACTCCGAGGGGGCAAATGGCTACACCTTC
>TRBV29-1|TRBJ1-1|-|-
CSVYGGTEAFF
TGCAGCGTATACGGGGGCACTGAAGCTTTCTTT
>TRBV28|TRBJ1-5|-|-
CASSSGTPSNQPQHF
TGTGCCAGCAGTTCCGGGACACCGAGCAATCAGCCCCAGCATTTT